Shown below are 3 T cell receptor beta chains from a single sample sequenced in a study of blood T cells in healthy people across ages. It was with a sample-barcoded 5' primer and a J-beta primer mix that a second PCR of roughly 6 to 12 cycles was run. TCRdb processed the 5' RACE reads anew with MiXCR; each CDR3 protein has one entry. This sample has 1.6 million or so distinct CDR3 sequences, with about 35% found just once. Sequenced material: blood. These TCRs come from a woman in her 30s in good health.

This rearrangement joins TRBV6-1 to TRBJ2-7; unclear D gene. Between the trimmed V and J ends, which lost 2 bases and 5 bases, there was a span of 7 bases. Germline CDR1 MNHNS, CDR2 SASEGT. CDR3 length: 12 residues. The DNA of the CDR3 is TGTGCCAGCAGTGAAAGAGCCCACGAGCAGTACTTC. Translation gives CASSERAHEQYF.

This clonotype came up a few times. This chain connects TRBV28 to TRBJ1-1; D ambiguous. CDR3 length: 14 amino acids. Per germline, CDR1 MDHEN and CDR2 SYDVKM. The V end was cut by 5 bases, the J end by 7 bases, with 17 bases between. The CDR3 DNA sequence: TGTGCCAGCAGTCTAACGGTATATGATGGTGAAGCTTTCTTT. This encodes CASSLTVYDGEAFF.

This clonotype showed up just a few times. This chain joins TRBV20-1 and TRBJ1-2, with D tentatively TRBD1 (5 bases). Germline CDR1 reads DFQATT; CDR2 reads SNEGSKA (reference sequence). This CDR3 comprises 16 residues. V lost 2 bases and J lost 4, with 20 bases in between. The CDR3 reads CSARSGVGRDPYGYTF. The CDR3 DNA reads as TGCAGTGCTAGATCGGGGGTAGGCCGCGACCCCTATGGCTACACCTTC.